This T cell receptor beta chain was recovered during a study of blood T cell repertoires in COVID-19. Study-wide context: The analysed material was cDNA or gDNA that came from T cells, B-cell-depleted T cells, or PBMCs.

Some clones are missing from TCRdb's copy, which holds only in-frame ones; the method was immunoSEQ multiplex PCR. The profile shows some 170,000 clones, roughly 87% of them singletons. This sequence was found in a human donor with acute COVID-19. The donor label of this sample is uncertain. The sequenced sample was PBMCs or T cells enriched from blood (not recorded which).

The CDR3 is CASSLDNWANIQYF. Here the CDR3 DNA reads TGTGCCAGCAGCTTAGATAACTGGGCCAACATTCAGTACTTC. J is TRBJ2-4 and V is TRBV11-2; D call uncertain. CDR1 SGHAT and CDR2 FQNNGV come from the germline V gene. This CDR3 comprises 14 residues. The V gene lost 0 bases and the J gene lost 7 bases, with 10 bases spanning the gap.